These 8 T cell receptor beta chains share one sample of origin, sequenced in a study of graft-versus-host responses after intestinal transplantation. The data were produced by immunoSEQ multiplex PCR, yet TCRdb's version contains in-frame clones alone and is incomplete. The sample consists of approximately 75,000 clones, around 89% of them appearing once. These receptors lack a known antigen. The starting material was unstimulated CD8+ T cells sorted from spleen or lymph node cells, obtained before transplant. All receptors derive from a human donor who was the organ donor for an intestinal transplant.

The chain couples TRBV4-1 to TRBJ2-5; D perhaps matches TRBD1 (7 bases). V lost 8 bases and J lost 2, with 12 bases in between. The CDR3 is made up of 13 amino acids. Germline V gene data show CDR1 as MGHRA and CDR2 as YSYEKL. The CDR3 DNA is TGCGCCAGCGGAGGGACAGAACAAGAGACCCAGTACTTC. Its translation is CASGGTEQETQYF.

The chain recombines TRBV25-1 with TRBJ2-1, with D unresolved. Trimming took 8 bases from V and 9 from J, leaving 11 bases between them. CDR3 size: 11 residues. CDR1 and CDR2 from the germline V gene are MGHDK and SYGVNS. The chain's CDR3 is CASGALVEQFF. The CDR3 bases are TGTGCCAGCGGAGCGTTGGTTGAGCAGTTCTTC. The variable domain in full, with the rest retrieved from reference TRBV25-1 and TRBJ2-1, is EADIYQTPRYLVIGTGKKITLECSQTMGHDKMYWYQQDPGMELHLIHYSYGVNSTEKGDLSSESTVSRIRTEHFPLTLESARPSHTSQYLCASGALVEQFFGPGTRLTVL.

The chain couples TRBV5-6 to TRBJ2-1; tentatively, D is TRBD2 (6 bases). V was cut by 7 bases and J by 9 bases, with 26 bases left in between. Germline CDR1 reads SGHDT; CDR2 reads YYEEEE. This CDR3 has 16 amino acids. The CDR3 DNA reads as TGTGCCAGCGTAGGGACTGGGCAGGGAGGAGGTCCTGAGCAGTTCTTC. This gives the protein CASVGTGQGGGPEQFF.

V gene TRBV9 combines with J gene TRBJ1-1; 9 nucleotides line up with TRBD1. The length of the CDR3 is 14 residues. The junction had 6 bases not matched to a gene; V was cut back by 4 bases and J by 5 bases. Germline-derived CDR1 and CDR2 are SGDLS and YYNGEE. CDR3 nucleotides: TGTGCCAGCAGCCCGGGACAGGGAATGACTGAAGCTTTCTTT. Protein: CASSPGQGMTEAFF.

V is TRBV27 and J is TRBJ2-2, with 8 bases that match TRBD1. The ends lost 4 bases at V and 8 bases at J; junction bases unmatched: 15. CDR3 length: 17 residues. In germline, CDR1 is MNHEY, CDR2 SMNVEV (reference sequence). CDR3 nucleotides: TGTGCCAGCAGTTCGCAACCGGGACAGGTCTTAACGGGGGAGCTGTTTTTT. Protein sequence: CASSSQPGQVLTGELFF.

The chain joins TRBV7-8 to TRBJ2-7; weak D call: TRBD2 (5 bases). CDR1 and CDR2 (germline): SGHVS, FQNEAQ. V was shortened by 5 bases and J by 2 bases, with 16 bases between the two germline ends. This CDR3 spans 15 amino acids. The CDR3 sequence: CASSTHSKGAYEQYV. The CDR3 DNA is TGTGCCAGCAGCACCCACAGTAAGGGAGCCTACGAGCAGTACGTC.

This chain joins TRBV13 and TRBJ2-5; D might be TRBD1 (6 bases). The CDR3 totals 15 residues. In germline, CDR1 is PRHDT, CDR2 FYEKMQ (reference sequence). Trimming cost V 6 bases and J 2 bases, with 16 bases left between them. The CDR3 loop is CASSHGWTVQETQYF. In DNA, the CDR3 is TGTGCCAGCAGTCATGGGTGGACAGTTCAAGAGACCCAGTACTTC.

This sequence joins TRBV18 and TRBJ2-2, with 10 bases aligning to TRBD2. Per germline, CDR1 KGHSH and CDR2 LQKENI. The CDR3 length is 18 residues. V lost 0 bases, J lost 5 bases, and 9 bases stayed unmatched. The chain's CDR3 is CASSPPLEASGGTGELFF. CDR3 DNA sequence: TGTGCCAGCTCACCACCCTTGGAAGCTAGCGGGGGAACCGGGGAGCTGTTTTTT.